The 17 T cell receptor beta chains presented below share a single source sample, sequenced in a study of blood T cell repertoires in COVID-19. Profiling relied on immunoSEQ multiplex PCR, and the TCRdb table lists in-frame clones only, not all of them. The profile shows a few hundred thousand clones, around 81% of them singletons. Sequencing used peripheral blood. The receptors here all came from a woman aged 45 to 65 with active or convalescent COVID-19.

The chain uses TRBV28 and TRBJ1-4, with 9 positions matching TRBD1. V shed 6 bases, J shed 8 bases, and the junction held 13 bases outside the gene matches. Per the germline V gene, CDR1 is MDHEN and CDR2 is SYDVKM. This CDR3 is built from 16 residues. CDR3 sequence (DNA): TGTGCCAGCAGCACCCCCCGACAGGGGGTAGGAGAAAAACTGTTTTTT. This gives the protein CASSTPRQGVGEKLFF.

The chain has TRBV29-1 and TRBJ1-2; the D is unclear. Per germline, CDR1 SQVTM and CDR2 ANQGSEA. The V and J ends lost 4 bases and 6 bases respectively, with 6 bases between them. The CDR3 covers 10 residues. CDR3: CSVVGDGYTF. In DNA, the CDR3 is TGCAGCGTTGTCGGGGATGGCTACACCTTC. The full variable domain, its missing parts supplied by reference TRBV29-1 and TRBJ1-2, is SAVISQKPSRDICQRGTSLTIQCQVDSQVTMMFWYRQQPGQSLTLIATANQGSEATYESGFVIDKFPISRPNLTFSTLTVSNMSPEDSSIYLCSVVGDGYTFGSGTRLTVV.

V usage is TRBV30 and J usage is TRBJ2-1, with 8 bases lining up with TRBD2. The ends lost 1 base at V and 4 bases at J; junction bases unmatched: 3. The CDR3 extends over 14 amino acids. CDR1 and CDR2 (germline): GTSNPN, SVGIG (reference sequence). The CDR3 protein is CAWSGLATYNEQFF. The CDR3 nucleotides are TGTGCCTGGAGTGGACTAGCGACATACAATGAGCAGTTCTTC.

V and J are TRBV2 and TRBJ2-3; 13 nucleotides align to TRBD2. This CDR3 spans 14 amino acids. V lost 8 bases, J lost 3 bases, and 2 bases stayed unmatched. CDR1 is SNHLY and CDR2 is FYNNEI in the germline V gene. The CDR3 spells CASRGLAGTDTQYF. Written as DNA, the CDR3 is TGTGCCAGCCGGGGACTAGCGGGAACAGATACGCAGTATTTT.

V is TRBV2 and J is TRBJ2-1; TRBD2 is a possible D gene (5 bases). V lost 6 bases to trimming and J lost 4 bases, with 10 bases between them. Germline assignment: CDR1 SNHLY and CDR2 FYNNEI. CDR3 size: 13 residues. Here the CDR3 DNA reads TGTGCCAGCAGGTTTGGACTGTACAATGAGCAGTTCTTC. This encodes CASRFGLYNEQFF.

V is TRBV4-2 and J is TRBJ2-5; 12 nucleotides line up with TRBD2. Germline CDR1 LGHNA, CDR2 YNFKEQ. The CDR3 sequence is 16 residues long. With V trimmed by 0 bases and J by 3 bases, 2 bases remained unmatched. The CDR3 protein is CASSQDLAGGKETQYF. In nucleotides, the CDR3 is TGTGCCAGCAGCCAAGATCTAGCGGGAGGGAAAGAGACCCAGTACTTC.

The rearrangement uses TRBV28 and TRBJ1-5, with TRBD1 matching over 10 bases. With 3 bases clipped from V and 4 bases from J, the junction kept 6 bases outside the gene matches. The CDR3 is made up of 16 amino acids. Germline V gene sequence: CDR1 MDHEN, CDR2 SYDVKM. The CDR3 nucleotides read TGTGCCAGCAGTTTTCCGGCGGGACAGGGGAATCAGCCCCAGCATTTT. Amino acid sequence: CASSFPAGQGNQPQHF.

The rearrangement joins TRBV7-6 to TRBJ2-7; 8 bases match TRBD2. V shed 0 bases and J 2 bases; nucleotides not matched to a gene: 12. Germline assignment: CDR1 SGHVS and CDR2 FNYEAQ. The CDR3 is made up of 18 amino acids. In nucleotides, the CDR3 is TGTGCCAGCAGCTTAGCTTCCCTAGCGGGCCGCCTAACCTACGAGCAGTACTTC. Translation: CASSLASLAGRLTYEQYF.

This clone has a handful of counts. V gene TRBV25-1 combines with J gene TRBJ1-2, with 10 nucleotides matching TRBD1. The CDR3 has 16 residues. With 6 bases clipped from V and 6 bases from J, the junction kept 13 bases outside the gene matches. CDR1 is MGHDK and CDR2 is SYGVNS in the germline V gene. The CDR3 DNA sequence: TGTGCCAGCAGCGTTATCGGACAGGGGGGATCTAATGGCTACACCTTC. Its translation: CASSVIGQGGSNGYTF.

The rearrangement joins TRBV7-6 to TRBJ2-1; the D is unclear. The CDR3 runs 16 residues. CDR1 and CDR2 (germline): SGHVS, FNYEAQ. Between the trimmed V and J ends, which lost 5 bases and 5 bases, there was a span of 19 bases. The DNA for the CDR3 is TGTGCCAGCAGCCCCACCTCAGCGTTTTCCCACAATGAGCAGTTCTTC. This encodes CASSPTSAFSHNEQFF.

The chain uses TRBV19 and TRBJ1-5, with 8 bases matching TRBD1. With 4 bases clipped from V and 2 bases from J, the junction kept 4 bases outside the gene matches. This CDR3 has 15 residues. CDR1 and CDR2 (germline): LNHDA, SQIVND (reference sequence). The CDR3, as DNA: TGTGCCAGTAGTAGGGTGGACAGGGGCAATCAGCCCCAGCATTTT. Amino acids: CASSRVDRGNQPQHF.

This chain connects TRBV7-9 to TRBJ1-1, with D maybe TRBD1 (6 bases). The CDR3 runs to 15 residues. Germline values: CDR1 SEHNR, CDR2 FQNEAQ (reference sequence). V lost 5 bases to trimming and J lost 6 bases, with 19 bases between them. The CDR3 nucleotides are TGTGCCAGCAGCCCCCGACAGGCTGAGGGGGCTGAAGCTTTCTTT. This gives the protein CASSPRQAEGAEAFF.

This clone was seen only once. V and J are TRBV11-2 and TRBJ2-3; D perhaps matches TRBD2 (6 bases). Per the germline V gene, CDR1 is SGHAT and CDR2 is FQNNGV. V lost 8 bases and J lost 3, with 9 bases in between. CDR3 length: 12 residues. The CDR3 coding sequence is TGTGCCAGCGCCCGGGAGACAGATACGCAGTATTTT. Encoded protein: CASARETDTQYF.

This CDR3 reads CASSRRDRGGTEAFF. The CDR3 region has the DNA TGTGCCAGCAGCCGCCGGGACAGGGGGGGGACTGAAGCTTTCTTT. The genes are TRBV9 and TRBJ1-1, with TRBD1 identical over 11 bases. The V segment lost 4 bases and the J segment 5 bases; nucleotides outside the gene matches: 7. There are 15 residues in the CDR3. Per germline, CDR1 SGDLS and CDR2 YYNGEE.

The rearrangement joins TRBV7-2 to TRBJ1-3; D perhaps matches TRBD1 (5 bases). The CDR3 contains 15 residues. CDR1 and CDR2 (germline): SGHTA, FQGNSA. Trimming removed 2 bases from V and 0 bases from J, with 8 bases in between. This CDR3 reads CASSLTQGSGNTIYF. DNA of the CDR3: TGTGCCAGCAGCTTAACCCAGGGCTCTGGAAACACCATATATTTT.

This chain uses TRBV29-1 with TRBJ1-4; D gene ambiguous. The CDR3 covers 13 residues. The V end was cut by 4 bases, the J end by 3 bases, with 9 bases between. Germline V gene lookup returns CDR1 SQVTM and CDR2 ANQGSEA. The CDR3 DNA is TGCAGCGTTGGAGTCGGGGCTAATGAAAAACTGTTTTTT. This codes for CSVGVGANEKLFF.

The chain has TRBV11-2 and TRBJ2-1; TRBD2 might be the D (5 bases). Germline CDR1 reads SGHAT; CDR2 reads FQNNGV. The ends were cut back, 5 bases at V and 8 bases at J, with 13 bases in the middle. The CDR3 consists of 13 residues. CDR3 protein: CASSHGIQYEQFF. For the CDR3, the DNA is TGTGCCAGCAGCCACGGGATCCAGTATGAGCAGTTCTTC.